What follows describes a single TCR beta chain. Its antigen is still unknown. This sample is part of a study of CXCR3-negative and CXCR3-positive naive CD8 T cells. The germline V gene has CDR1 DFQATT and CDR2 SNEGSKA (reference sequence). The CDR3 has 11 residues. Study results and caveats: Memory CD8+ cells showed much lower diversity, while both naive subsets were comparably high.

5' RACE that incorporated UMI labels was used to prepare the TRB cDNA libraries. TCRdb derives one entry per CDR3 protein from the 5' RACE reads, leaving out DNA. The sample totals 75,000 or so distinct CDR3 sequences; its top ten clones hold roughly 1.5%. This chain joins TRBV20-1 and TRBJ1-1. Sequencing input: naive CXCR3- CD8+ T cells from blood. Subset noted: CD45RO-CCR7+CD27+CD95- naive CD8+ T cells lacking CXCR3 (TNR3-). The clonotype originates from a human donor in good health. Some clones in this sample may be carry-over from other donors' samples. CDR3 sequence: CSAFVNTEAFF.